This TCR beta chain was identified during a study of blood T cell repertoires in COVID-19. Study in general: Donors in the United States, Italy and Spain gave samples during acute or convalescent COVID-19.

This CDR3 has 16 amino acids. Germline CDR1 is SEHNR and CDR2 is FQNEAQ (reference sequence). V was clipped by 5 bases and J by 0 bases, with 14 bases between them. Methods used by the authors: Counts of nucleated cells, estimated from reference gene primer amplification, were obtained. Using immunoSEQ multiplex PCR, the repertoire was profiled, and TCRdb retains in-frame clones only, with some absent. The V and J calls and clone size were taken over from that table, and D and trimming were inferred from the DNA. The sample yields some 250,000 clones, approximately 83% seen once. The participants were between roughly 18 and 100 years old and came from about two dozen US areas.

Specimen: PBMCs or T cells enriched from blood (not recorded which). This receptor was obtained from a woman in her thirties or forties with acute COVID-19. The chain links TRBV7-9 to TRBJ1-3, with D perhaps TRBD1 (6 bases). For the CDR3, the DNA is TGTGCCAGCAGCATACAGGGCAGGCACTCTGGAAACACCATATATTTT. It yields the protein CASSIQGRHSGNTIYF.